Reported below is one T cell receptor (beta chain). No antigen is known for it. The data originate from a study of cytomegalovirus exposure and HLA in healthy donors. Study observations and caveats: A later analysis associated 15,000 to 20,000 TCR beta sequences with HLA alleles at a 0.05 false discovery rate. Highly shared variants forming one cluster were likely a sequencing artifact.

The CDR3 is made up of 14 amino acids. CDR1 is SGHTA, CDR2 FQGNSA, per germline. The germline V and J ends were trimmed by 5 bases and 7 bases, with 18 bases remaining between them. PCR involved 60 Vbeta and 13 Jbeta primers. Here immunoSEQ multiplex PCR was the method, and the copy in TCRdb shows in-frame clones only, minus some. The data contain 11,000 to 15,000 clones, roughly 64% of them seen just once; the ten biggest clones take up approximately 15%. The TCR was taken from a woman in her forties or fifties in good health and CMV-seropositive. The chain has TRBV7-2 and TRBJ2-7, with D possibly matching TRBD1 (5 bases). Material for sequencing was PBMCs. The CDR3 sequence is CASSPSTQPGEQYF. In nucleotides, the CDR3 is TGTGCCAGCAGCCCCTCTACACAACCAGGGGAGCAGTACTTC. Variable domain in full (rest from reference TRBV7-2 and TRBJ2-7): GAGVSQSPSNKVTEKGKDVELRCDPISGHTALYWYRQSLGQGLEFLIYFQGNSAPDKSGLPSDRFSAERTGGSVSTLTIQRTQQEDSAVYLCASSPSTQPGEQYFGPGTRLTVT.